The clone carrying this TCR beta chain was recorded many times. These data are taken from a study of metastatic and nonmetastatic thyroid tumors. Patients underwent thyroid surgery, and none had received any treatment before it. Via MiXCR, TCRdb re-called the PCR reads. The table lists about 32,000 clones, less than 20% of them singletons. The CDR3 is made up of 12 amino acids. The V end lost 7 bases, the J end lost 5 bases, and 11 bases lay between the germline ends. The germline gives CDR1 MDHEN, CDR2 SYDVKM. The TCR sequence derives from a female donor with papillary thyroid cancer or a benign thyroid nodule (not recorded which). Some clones in this sample may be carry-over from other donors' samples. V and J are TRBV28 and TRBJ1-2; possible D gene TRBD1, 5 bases. Material: blood. CDR3 nucleotides: TGTGCCAGCACCAAGACAGTTTATGGCTACACCTTC. Translation gives CASTKTVYGYTF.